What follows describes a single TCR beta chain. This record belongs to a study of control samples from healthy donors and cancer patients. Profiled with immunoSEQ multiplex PCR; TCRdb holds only in-frame clones, not every one. The sample has about 250,000 clones; over 70% are singletons. Trimming cost V 8 bases and J 6 bases, with 9 bases left between them. The CDR3 sequence is 11 residues long. Germline CDR1 is MNHEY and CDR2 is SVGAGI. Sequencing was performed on PBMCs. The chain carries TRBV6-5 and TRBJ2-3, with no clear D. The receptor was derived from a woman in her sixties or seventies with lung cancer. CDR3 sequence (DNA): TGTGCCAGCGTCACCGCTGATACGCAGTATTTT. Its translation is CASVTADTQYF.